This TCR beta chain was captured in a study of CD8+ T cells in alopecia areata. Study-wide results and limits: Both scalp clonality and the expanded CD8+ clones among the top 100 showed a significant decrease with tofacitinib.

Treatment in this sample: oral pan-JAK inhibitor, 5-10 mg twice daily. Of note for this clone: Its antigen is still unknown.

Reverse transcribed after extraction, RNA yielded cDNA as the sequencing template. The method was immunoSEQ multiplex PCR; TCRdb's version includes in-frame clones alone and lacks a portion of them. The sample yields around 270,000 clones, 55% to 70% seen once. Sample: CD4+ T cells sorted from blood, taken at week 24, from a patient treated with tofacitinib. The clonotype was recovered from a human donor with alopecia areata.

The chain's CDR3 is CASSIGDNQPQHF. The DNA for the CDR3 is TGTGCCAGCAGCATTGGGGATAATCAGCCCCAGCATTTT. The chain recombines TRBV27 with TRBJ1-5; D is uncertain. The V end was cut by 6 bases, the J end by 4 bases, with 10 bases between. The CDR3 length is 13 residues. The germline V gene has CDR1 MNHEY and CDR2 SMNVEV (reference sequence).